Listed below are T cell receptor beta chains from one sample, sequenced in a study of CD8 T cells in ankylosing spondylitis. TCRdb called the 5' RACE reads again in MiXCR, with one record for every CDR3 protein. The profile shows approximately 250,000 distinct CDR3 sequences, approximately 8% of them singletons. Sequencing input: blood, either unsorted or a sorted T cell fraction (not recorded which). Receptors originate from a female donor with ankylosing spondylitis or in good health (not recorded which). The CDR3 runs from the conserved cysteine through the conserved F or W. A D gene is named only where the DNA matches it firmly. Clone size, where shown, is once, few, many, or a class for clones that have expanded.

v_call	clone_size	d_call	j_call	cdr3_aa	cdr3_nt
TRBV11-2	-	TRBD1	TRBJ1-4	CASSFDRGLGKLFF	TGTGCCAGCAGCTTTGACAGGGGTTTAGGAAAACTGTTTTTT
TRBV12-3/TRBV12-4	many	-	TRBJ1-2	CASSPGTSGYGYTF	TGTGCCAGCAGCCCCGGCACCTCTGGCTATGGCTACACCTTC
TRBV24-1	many	TRBD2	TRBJ2-1	CATSGEAGGHDEQFF	TGTGCCACCAGTGGGGAGGCGGGAGGGCATGATGAGCAGTTCTTC
TRBV19	many	-	TRBJ1-6	CASSIGGAANSPLHF	TGTGCCAGTAGTATAGGAGGAGCCGCGAATTCACCCCTCCACTTT
TRBV5-1	-	-	TRBJ1-1	CASSCQLTGQRVRYEAFF	TGCGCCAGCAGCTGCCAGTTAACCGGGCAGAGAGTACGCTATGAAGCTTTCTTT
TRBV5-1	many	-	TRBJ1-1	CASSLGGGFPEAFF	TGCGCCAGCAGCTTGGGGGGTGGGTTCCCTGAAGCTTTCTTT
TRBV4-3	many	-	TRBJ2-1	CASSQDGQSGMGDEQFF	TGCGCCAGCAGCCAAGACGGGCAATCGGGGATGGGCGACGAGCAGTTCTTC
TRBV7-2	many	-	TRBJ2-5	CASSSYDRIKETQYF	TGTGCCAGCAGCTCCTATGACCGGATCAAAGAGACCCAGTACTTC
TRBV5-5	many	-	TRBJ2-5	CASKGTRENRETQYF	TGTGCCAGCAAGGGGACCCGGGAAAATCGGGAGACCCAGTACTTC
TRBV10-3	-	TRBD1	TRBJ2-1	CAIRPGQGDVGQFF	TGTGCCATCAGACCGGGACAGGGGGATGTAGGGCAGTTCTTC
TRBV5-1	many	TRBD1	TRBJ2-5	CASSLAGTVQETQYF	TGCGCCAGCAGCCTAGCCGGGACAGTTCAAGAGACCCAGTACTTC
TRBV7-9	-	-	TRBJ1-2	CASSSAPRDKNYGYTF	TGTGCCAGCAGCTCAGCTCCCAGGGACAAGAACTATGGCTACACCTTC
TRBV2	many	-	TRBJ2-1	CASSRPEYNEQFF	TGTGCCAGCAGTCGACCAGAATACAATGAGCAGTTCTTC
TRBV6-2/TRBV6-3	many	TRBD1	TRBJ2-1	CASSRTGSSYNEQFF	TGTGCCAGCAGTCGGACAGGGAGCTCCTACAATGAGCAGTTCTTC
TRBV19	few	-	TRBJ2-1	CASSTPQLYNEQFF	TGTGCCAGTAGTACCCCCCAGCTCTACAATGAGCAGTTCTTC
TRBV20-1	many	TRBD1	TRBJ2-5	CSINPGTGDETQYF	TGCAGTATCAACCCGGGGACAGGGGACGAGACCCAGTACTTC
TRBV12-3/TRBV12-4	many	TRBD2	TRBJ2-1	CASSPEGGRGNEQFF	TGTGCCAGCAGCCCGGAGGGCGGGAGAGGTAATGAGCAGTTCTTC
TRBV29-1	many	-	TRBJ1-3	CSVEIRSGTPDTIYF	TGCAGCGTTGAAATCCGTTCTGGCACCCCAGACACCATATATTTT
TRBV18	many	-	TRBJ2-5	CASSRDRKETQYF	TGTGCCAGCTCCCGCGACAGAAAAGAGACCCAGTACTTC
TRBV20-1	many	TRBD2	TRBJ2-1	CSAPGTSVGDEQFF	TGCAGTGCGCCGGGGACTAGCGTCGGCGATGAGCAGTTCTTC
TRBV20-1	many	-	TRBJ2-7	CSARDGAANDEQYF	TGCAGTGCTAGAGATGGGGCAGCGAATGACGAGCAGTACTTC
TRBV7-2	few	TRBD1	TRBJ1-1	CASSFKRTGLGEAFF	TGTGCCAGCAGCTTTAAAAGGACAGGGTTGGGTGAAGCTTTCTTT
TRBV3-1	many	-	TRBJ1-2	CASSHGVQGYTF	TGTGCCAGCAGCCACGGGGTTCAGGGCTACACCTTC
TRBV20-1	many	-	TRBJ2-7	CSARETEGSHEQYF	TGCAGTGCTAGAGAGACAGAGGGTAGCCACGAGCAGTACTTC
TRBV12-3/TRBV12-4	many	-	TRBJ2-2	CASSLGGLGTGELFF	TGTGCCAGCAGTTTAGGGGGGCTGGGCACCGGGGAGCTGTTTTTT
TRBV6-1	many	-	TRBJ2-4	CASSVKTAGGRAKNIQYF	TGTGCCAGCAGTGTCAAGACAGCAGGAGGAAGAGCCAAAAACATTCAGTACTTC
TRBV12-3/TRBV12-4	many	-	TRBJ2-1	CASSFGGTSYNEQFF	TGTGCCAGCAGTTTTGGCGGGACCTCCTACAATGAGCAGTTCTTC
TRBV19	-	TRBD2	TRBJ2-1	CASSSPGGRTGGEQFF	TGTGCCAGTAGTTCCCCGGGCGGGAGAACGGGGGGTGAGCAGTTCTTC
TRBV28	many	-	TRBJ1-1	CASGTVGHTEAFF	TGTGCCAGCGGGACCGTGGGTCACACTGAAGCTTTCTTT
TRBV20-1	many	TRBD2	TRBJ2-7	CSARGSGTPGGEQYF	TGCAGTGCTAGGGGTAGCGGGACTCCCGGGGGGGAGCAGTACTTC
TRBV12-3/TRBV12-4	many	TRBD1	TRBJ2-3	CASSLSGGLDTQYF	TGTGCCAGCAGTTTGTCAGGGGGCTTAGATACGCAGTATTTT
TRBV5-6	-	-	TRBJ2-2	CAGSFSGELFF	TGTGCCGGCAGCTTTTCCGGGGAGCTGTTTTTT
TRBV9	many	-	TRBJ2-1	CASSPRGDSDTYNEQFF	TGTGCCAGCAGCCCTCGCGGGGACTCCGACACCTACAATGAGCAGTTCTTC
TRBV5-1	many	-	TRBJ1-2	CASSLTQDLGGGYTF	TGCGCCAGCAGCTTAACACAGGATCTCGGAGGTGGCTACACCTTC
TRBV7-2	many	TRBD2	TRBJ2-2	CASSLDSGRAGELFF	TGTGCCAGCAGTCTCGATAGCGGGAGAGCCGGGGAGCTGTTTTTT
TRBV20-1	few	-	TRBJ2-1	CSAREGSTYNEQFF	TGCAGTGCTAGGGAAGGCAGCACCTACAATGAGCAGTTCTTC
TRBV5-4	-	-	TRBJ2-7	CASSEFEGESYEQYF	TGTGCCAGCAGCGAGTTCGAGGGGGAATCGTACGAGCAGTACTTC
TRBV6-2/TRBV6-3	-	-	TRBJ2-2	CASSSLGQPTGELFF	TGTGCCAGCAGTAGCCTTGGACAGCCGACCGGGGAGCTGTTTTTT
TRBV11-2	many	-	TRBJ2-5	CASAQNGLIQETQYF	TGTGCCAGCGCGCAGAACGGGCTCATCCAAGAGACCCAGTACTTC